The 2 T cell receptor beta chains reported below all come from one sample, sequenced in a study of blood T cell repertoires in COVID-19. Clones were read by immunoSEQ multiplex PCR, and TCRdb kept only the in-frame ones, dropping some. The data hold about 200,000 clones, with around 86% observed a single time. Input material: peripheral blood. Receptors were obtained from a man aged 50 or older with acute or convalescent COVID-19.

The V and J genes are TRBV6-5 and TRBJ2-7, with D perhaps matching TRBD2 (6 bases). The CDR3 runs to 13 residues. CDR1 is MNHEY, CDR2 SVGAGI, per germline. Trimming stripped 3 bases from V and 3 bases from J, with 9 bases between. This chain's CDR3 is CASSYSGLYEQYF. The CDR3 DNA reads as TGTGCCAGCAGTTATAGCGGCCTCTACGAGCAGTACTTC.

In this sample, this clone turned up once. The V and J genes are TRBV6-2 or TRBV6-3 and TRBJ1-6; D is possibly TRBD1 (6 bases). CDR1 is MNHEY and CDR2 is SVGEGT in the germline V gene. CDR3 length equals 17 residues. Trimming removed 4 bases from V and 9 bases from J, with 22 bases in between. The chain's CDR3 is CASSSLPQGGITSPLHF. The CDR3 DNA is TGTGCCAGCAGTTCGCTCCCACAGGGTGGAATAACTTCACCCCTCCACTTT.